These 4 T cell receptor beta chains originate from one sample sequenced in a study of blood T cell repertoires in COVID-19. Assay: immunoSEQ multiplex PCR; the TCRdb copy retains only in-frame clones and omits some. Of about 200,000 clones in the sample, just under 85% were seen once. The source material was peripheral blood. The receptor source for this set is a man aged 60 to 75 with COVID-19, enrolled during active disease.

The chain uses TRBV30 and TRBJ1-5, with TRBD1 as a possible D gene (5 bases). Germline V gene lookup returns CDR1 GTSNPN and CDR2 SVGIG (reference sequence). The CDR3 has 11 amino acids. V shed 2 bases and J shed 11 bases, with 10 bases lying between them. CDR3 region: CAWSSGGTQHF. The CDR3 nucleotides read TGTGCCTGGAGTTCCGGGGGGACCCAGCATTTT.

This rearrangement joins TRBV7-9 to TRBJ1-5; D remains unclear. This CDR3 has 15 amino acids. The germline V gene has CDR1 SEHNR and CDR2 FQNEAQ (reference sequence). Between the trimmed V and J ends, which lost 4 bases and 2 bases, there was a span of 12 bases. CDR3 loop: CASSYSREGNQPQHF. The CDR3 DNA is TGTGCCAGCAGCTACAGCCGGGAGGGCAATCAGCCCCAGCATTTT.

This CDR3 reads CASSIPGLAGVTQYF. The CDR3 DNA reads as TGTGCCAGTAGTATACCGGGACTAGCGGGAGTTACGCAGTATTTT. V usage is TRBV19 and J usage is TRBJ2-3, with 14 bases identical to TRBD2. CDR3 length: 15 amino acids. V lost 2 bases to trimming and J lost 8 bases; unmatched junction nucleotides: 3. The germline CDR1 and CDR2 sequences are LNHDA and SQIVND (reference sequence).

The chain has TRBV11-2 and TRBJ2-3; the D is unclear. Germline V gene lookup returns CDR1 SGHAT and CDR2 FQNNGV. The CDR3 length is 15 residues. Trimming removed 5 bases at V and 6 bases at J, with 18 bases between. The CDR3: CASSPHQAPKDTQYF. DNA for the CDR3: TGTGCCAGCAGCCCTCATCAGGCTCCCAAGGATACGCAGTATTTT.